The entry that follows covers one T cell receptor (beta chain) sequence. Its antigen is unidentified. Trimming shortened V by 7 bases and J by 2 bases, and 17 bases separated the two germline ends. Germline values: CDR1 MNHEY, CDR2 SMNVEV (reference sequence). This CDR3 spans 15 amino acids. MiXCR, run by TCRdb on the reads, gives a single entry per CDR3 protein. Of 900,000 to 950,000 distinct CDR3 sequences detected, roughly 30% appear once; the ten largest clones hold around 15%. The data stem from a study of T cell repertoires in cytomegalovirus infection. The wider study: CMV epitopes that were recently identified and HLA-C-restricted were used alongside well-studied HLA-B-restricted ones.

General study points: Based on cumulative public TCR beta family frequency, carriers of CMV plus the relevant HLA were identified. Dominant in the ex vivo response were TCR beta clonotypes restricted by HLA-C and specific for CMV.

The receptor's source is a human donor in good health (CMV status not recorded). Some clones in this sample may be carry-over from other donors' samples. V gene TRBV27 combines with J gene TRBJ1-1; D is unresolved. The starting material was cultured CD8+ T cells from PBMCs, obtained from culture after CMV antigen stimulation. CDR3 DNA: TGTGCCAGCACCTTATTCTCGGACGGTAACACTGAAGCTTTCTTT. Encoded protein: CASTLFSDGNTEAFF.